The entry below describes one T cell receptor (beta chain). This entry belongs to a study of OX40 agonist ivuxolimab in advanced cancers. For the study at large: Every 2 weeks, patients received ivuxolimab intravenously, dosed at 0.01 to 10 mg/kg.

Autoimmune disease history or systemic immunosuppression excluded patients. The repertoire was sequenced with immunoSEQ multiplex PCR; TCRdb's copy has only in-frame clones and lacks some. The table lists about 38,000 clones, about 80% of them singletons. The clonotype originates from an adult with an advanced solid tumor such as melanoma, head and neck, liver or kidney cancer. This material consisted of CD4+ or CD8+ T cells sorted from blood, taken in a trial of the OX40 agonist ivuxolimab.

The CDR3 sequence is CASSLGTVLGELFF. The CDR3 DNA sequence: TGTGCCAGCAGCTTGGGGACGGTGTTGGGGGAGCTGTTTTTT. The genes are TRBV5-4 and TRBJ2-2; D is undetermined. V was cut by 0 bases and J by 8 bases, with 11 bases left in between. Germline assignment: CDR1 SGHNT and CDR2 YYREEE (reference sequence). The CDR3 is 14 amino acids.